Listed here are 21 T cell receptor beta chains from one sample, sequenced in a study of post-analysis software for immune sequencing data. Their specific antigens are unknown. Carried by the TCR beta cDNA libraries were unique molecular identifiers. MiXCR, applied by TCRdb to the PCR reads, yields one record per CDR3 protein. This sample yields 450,000 or so distinct CDR3 sequences, of which approximately 46% are seen a single time; 12% belongs to the top ten. Study-level results: Elevated frequency relative to controls characterized roughly 5 TRBV segments in patients, TRBV5-6, TRBV5-1 and TRBV20-1 among them.

The material sequenced was blood. All receptors derive from a girl between 10 and 17 years old with multiple sclerosis.

This sequence joins TRBV28 and TRBJ2-6; TRBD2 is a possible D gene (5 bases). Germline V gives CDR1 MDHEN, CDR2 SYDVKM. Trimming took 3 bases from V and 2 from J, leaving 8 bases between them. The length of the CDR3 is 15 residues. DNA of the CDR3: TGTGCCAGCAGTTTCCCCGGGGCTGGGGCCAACGTCCTGACTTTC. Its protein product is CASSFPGAGANVLTF.

The chain couples TRBV4-2 to TRBJ2-1; D assignment may be TRBD1 or TRBD2 (5 bases each). The CDR3 has 16 amino acids. V dropped 1 base and J dropped 8 bases, with 18 bases sitting between them. The germline CDR1 and CDR2 sequences are LGHNA and YNFKEQ. CDR3 protein: CASSQGGPRGIYEQFF. As DNA, the CDR3 is TGTGCCAGCAGCCAAGGGGGACCTAGAGGTATCTATGAGCAGTTCTTC.

The rearrangement joins TRBV12-3 or TRBV12-4 to TRBJ2-7; TRBD2 aligns across 13 bases. CDR3 length equals 14 residues. The J segment lost 5 bases and the V segment lost 3 bases, leaving 1 base of the junction unmatched. CDR3 in DNA: TGTGCCAGCAGTTTCGGACTAGCGGGAGACGAGCAGTACTTC. It specifies CASSFGLAGDEQYF.

This chain connects TRBV18 to TRBJ2-1; 10 positions match TRBD2. V lost 0 bases and J lost 6; bases outside the gene matches: 2. Germline assignment: CDR1 KGHSH and CDR2 LQKENI. CDR3 length equals 15 residues. In DNA form, the CDR3 reads TGTGCCAGCTCACCACCAGCTAGCGGGAGCAATGAGCAGTTCTTC. This translates into CASSPPASGSNEQFF.

V and J are TRBV20-1 and TRBJ2-2; D could derive from TRBD1 or TRBD2 (6 bases each). The CDR3 spans 15 residues. Germline-derived CDR1 and CDR2 are DFQATT and SNEGSKA (reference sequence). The CDR3 DNA is TGCAGCGCCCTTGGATGGGGGGCTCGCACCGGGGAGCTGTTTTTT. Its translation is CSALGWGARTGELFF.

Turning to this clonotype: This may stem from a read error, because a much larger clone lies one nucleotide away. The V call is TRBV20-1, the J call TRBJ2-5; D is possibly TRBD2 (6 bases). Germline CDR1 and CDR2: DFQATT and SNEGSKA (reference sequence). Deletions cut 1 base from V and 11 bases from J, with 20 bases between. The CDR3 runs to 14 residues. The CDR3 nucleotides read TGCAGTGCTAGAGCCGGGACTGCCTACAATGAGCAGTACTTC. This gives the protein CSARAGTAYNEQYF.

The V call is TRBV5-1, the J call TRBJ2-1; D is unclear. The V gene lost 4 bases and the J gene lost 12 bases, with 20 bases spanning the gap. This CDR3 is built from 14 residues. Per the germline V gene, CDR1 is SGHRS and CDR2 is YFSETQ. CDR3 residues: CASSPYYGDSGQFF. In nucleotides, the CDR3 is TGCGCCAGCAGCCCGTACTATGGGGATTCAGGGCAGTTCTTC.

The gene calls are TRBV28 and TRBJ1-2; the D is unclear. Per the germline V gene, CDR1 is MDHEN and CDR2 is SYDVKM. The CDR3 is 14 residues long. V shed 3 bases and J shed 4 bases, with 12 bases lying between them. CDR3 sequence (DNA): TGTGCCAGCAGTTTGGGGTTAACTCTCTATGGCTACACCTTC. Protein: CASSLGLTLYGYTF.

V and J are TRBV12-3 or TRBV12-4 and TRBJ2-1, with D maybe TRBD1 (6 bases). V lost 5 bases and J lost 9, with 23 bases in between. This CDR3 has 16 residues. This CDR3 is CASSLTTREGTSEQFF. The DNA for the CDR3 is TGTGCCAGCAGTCTTACGACCCGGGAAGGGACAAGTGAGCAGTTCTTC.

The V and J genes are TRBV13 and TRBJ2-5; a weak D match, TRBD2 (6 bases). Trimming left V 4 bases short and J 5 bases short, with 14 bases between. The CDR3 length is 14 residues. Germline V lookup: CDR1 PRHDT, CDR2 FYEKMQ (reference sequence). The CDR3 here is CASSSRGRGETQYF. The CDR3 DNA reads as TGTGCCAGCAGCTCCCGGGGGAGAGGGGAGACCCAGTACTTC.

V gene TRBV7-9 combines with J gene TRBJ1-2; D gene uncertain. The CDR3 spans 15 residues. V dropped 1 base and J dropped 8 bases, with 17 bases sitting between them. The germline gives CDR1 SEHNR, CDR2 FQNEAQ (reference sequence). CDR3 protein: CASSLDFPGMEGYTF. CDR3 coding DNA: TGTGCCAGCAGCTTAGATTTTCCCGGGATGGAAGGCTACACCTTC. Full variable domain (rest looked up from reference TRBV7-9 and TRBJ1-2): DTGVSQNPRHKITKRGQNVTFRCDPISEHNRLYWYRQTLGQGPEFLTYFQNEAQLEKSRLLSDRFSAERPKGSFSTLEIQRTEQGDSAMYLCASSLDFPGMEGYTFGSGTRLTVV.

V gene TRBV10-3 combines with J gene TRBJ2-5, with D hard to call. The J call is in doubt because the DNA end fits TRBJ2-7 better. The length of the CDR3 is 14 residues. The germline CDR1 and CDR2 sequences are ENHRY and SYGVKD. The CDR3 spells CAISEVESSYEQYF. The DNA of the CDR3 is TGTGCCATCAGTGAAGTGGAAAGCTCCTACGAGCAGTACTTC.

V usage is TRBV20-1 and J usage is TRBJ2-3; D might be TRBD2 (6 bases). The V end lost 5 bases, the J end lost 4 bases, and 13 bases lay between the germline ends. CDR1 is DFQATT and CDR2 is SNEGSKA in the germline V gene (reference sequence). The CDR3 is made up of 13 amino acids. The CDR3 DNA reads as TGCAGTGCTGCAAGGGAGCGGGCAGATACGCAGTATTTT. It translates to CSAARERADTQYF.

J is TRBJ2-7 and V is TRBV29-1; a weak D match, TRBD2 (5 bases). The CDR3 runs 11 residues. With 3 bases removed from V and 10 bases from J, the gap between germline ends came to 13 bases. Germline V lookup: CDR1 SQVTM, CDR2 ANQGSEA. CDR3 DNA sequence: TGCAGCGTTGATTCCGGGAACCATCAGTACTTC. This encodes CSVDSGNHQYF.

The chain has TRBV7-9 and TRBJ1-1; D call uncertain. CDR3 length equals 13 residues. Trimming stripped 5 bases from V and 3 bases from J, with 10 bases between. The germline V gene has CDR1 SEHNR and CDR2 FQNEAQ (reference sequence). Here the CDR3 DNA reads TGTGCCAGCAGCCCTCCGGGAGACACTGAAGCTTTCTTT. Translated: CASSPPGDTEAFF.

The rearrangement uses TRBV9 and TRBJ2-1; TRBD1 might be the D (6 bases). Between the trimmed V and J ends, which lost 3 bases and 4 bases, there was a span of 14 bases. The CDR3 extends over 15 amino acids. Germline assignment: CDR1 SGDLS and CDR2 YYNGEE. The CDR3 coding sequence is TGTGCCAGCAGCGCGGGACATCGCCTTTACAATGAGCAGTTCTTC. Translating it yields CASSAGHRLYNEQFF.

This clonotype is a singleton in its sample. The chain is built from TRBV29-1 and TRBJ2-1, with D possibly TRBD1 on 6 matching bases. CDR1 and CDR2 from the germline V gene are SQVTM and ANQGSEA. There are 15 residues in the CDR3. Trimming stripped 6 bases from V and 13 bases from J, with 28 bases between. The CDR3 loop is CSVFGTQTSQETQFF. CDR3 coding DNA: TGCAGCGTCTTCGGGACACAAACTTCTCAAGAGACCCAGTTCTTC.

V is TRBV5-1 and J is TRBJ2-4, with D perhaps given as TRBD1 or TRBD2 (5 bases each). TRBJ2-7 explains the end of the DNA better; the J call may be wrong. The germline gives CDR1 SGHRS, CDR2 YFSETQ. This CDR3 region has 15 residues. Here the CDR3 DNA reads TGCGCCAGCAGCTACGGACACGGAGGTATCTACGAGCAGTACTTC. Protein sequence: CASSYGHGGIYEQYF.

This clonotype occurred a few times. The rearrangement joins TRBV13 to TRBJ1-4, with TRBD1 identical over 7 bases. Germline lookup yields CDR1 PRHDT and CDR2 FYEKMQ (reference sequence). V trimming: 5 bases; J trimming: 8 bases; junction bases outside the gene matches: 8. The CDR3 is 14 amino acids. The CDR3 DNA reads TGTGCCAGCAGCGGGGACAGCCTGGGGGAAAAACTGTTTTTT. Translating gives CASSGDSLGEKLFF.

There are a few counts of this clonotype. One junction end disagrees with the germline gene, perhaps due to a read error. V is TRBV18 and J is TRBJ2-7, with D tentatively TRBD1 (7 bases). Germline CDR1 and CDR2: KGHSH and LQKENI. The CDR3 is 14 residues long. The CDR3 here is CASSPQGGSYEQYF. Here the CDR3 DNA reads TGCGCCAGCAGCCCGCAGGGGGGTAGCTACGAGCAGTACTTC.

This clonotype was counted between two and nine times. The genes are TRBV24-1 and TRBJ2-3; D unresolved. This CDR3 is built from 17 residues. V dropped 3 bases and J dropped 4 bases, with 19 bases sitting between them. The germline V gene encodes CDR1 KGHDR and CDR2 SFDVKD. The CDR3 loop is CATSDPSVHLGSDTQYF. The CDR3 DNA is TGTGCCACCAGTGATCCCTCCGTGCACCTGGGGTCAGATACGCAGTATTTT.